One and the same sample provided the 14 T cell receptor beta chains below, sequenced in a study of blood T cell repertoires in COVID-19. Assay: immunoSEQ multiplex PCR; the TCRdb copy retains only in-frame clones and omits some. The sample has some 130,000 clones, about 70% seen once. Material: peripheral blood. All receptors come from a woman aged 70 to 79 with acute or convalescent COVID-19.

J is TRBJ2-5 and V is TRBV28; TRBD1 is a possible D gene (7 bases). Germline V lookup: CDR1 MDHEN, CDR2 SYDVKM. The CDR3 spans 14 residues. Trimming took 5 bases from V and 2 from J, leaving 12 bases between them. Here the CDR3 reads CASSQQGTQETQYF. The CDR3 DNA reads TGTGCCAGCAGTCAACAGGGGACTCAAGAGACCCAGTACTTC. Using reference TRBV28 and TRBJ2-5 for the parts outside the CDR3, the full variable domain is DVKVTQSSRYLVKRTGEKVFLECVQDMDHENMFWYRQDPGLGLRLIYFSYDVKMKEKGDIPEGYSVSREKKERFSLILESASTNQTSMYLCASSQQGTQETQYFGPGTRLLVL.

This CDR3 reads CASSRGGQTTDTQYF. The CDR3 nucleotides read TGTGCCAGTAGTAGGGGAGGGCAGACCACAGATACGCAGTATTTT. The V and J genes are TRBV19 and TRBJ2-3, with 7 bases that match TRBD2. Trimming took 4 bases from V and 2 from J; bases not matched to a gene: 6. Germline values: CDR1 LNHDA, CDR2 SQIVND (reference sequence). This CDR3 is built from 15 residues.

This chain uses TRBV7-9 with TRBJ1-2; D ambiguous. Trimming took 0 bases from V and 8 from J, leaving 16 bases between them. The length of the CDR3 is 15 residues. Per germline, CDR1 SEHNR and CDR2 FQNEAQ (reference sequence). CDR3: CASSLAGRDLGGYTF. The CDR3 region has the DNA TGTGCCAGCAGCTTAGCGGGTCGGGATCTTGGCGGCTACACCTTC.

The chain joins TRBV10-1 to TRBJ2-2; D remains unclear. CDR3 length equals 12 residues. Germline V gives CDR1 WNHNN, CDR2 SYGVQD (reference sequence). The V end lost 4 bases, the J end lost 6 bases, and 6 bases lay between the germline ends. For the CDR3, the DNA is TGCGCCAGCAGTGCGTATCCCGGGGAGCTGTTTTTT. The encoded protein is CASSAYPGELFF.

CDR3 DNA sequence: TGTGCCAGCAGCCGGTATAGCGGGGGGGGCACAGATACGCAGTATTTT. It translates to CASSRYSGGGTDTQYF. The chain recombines TRBV4-2 with TRBJ2-3, with 11 bases fitting TRBD2. The germline gives CDR1 LGHNA, CDR2 YNFKEQ. This CDR3 is built from 16 residues. V shed 4 bases, J shed 1 base, and the junction held 4 bases outside the gene matches.

This rearrangement joins TRBV5-1 to TRBJ1-1; TRBD1 might be the D (6 bases). V lost 4 bases and J 0 bases, leaving 10 bases between the germline ends. Germline V gene sequence: CDR1 SGHRS, CDR2 YFSETQ. The CDR3 has 14 residues. DNA of the CDR3: TGCGCCAGCAGCCTGGACAGTTTGAACACTGAAGCTTTCTTT. The encoded protein is CASSLDSLNTEAFF.

The chain carries TRBV6-5 and TRBJ2-3; TRBD1 is a possible D gene (7 bases). V was cut by 6 bases and J by 2 bases, with 15 bases left in between. CDR1 is MNHEY, CDR2 SVGAGI, per germline. The CDR3 covers 15 residues. The CDR3 protein is CASSPRDSYTDTQYF. CDR3 DNA: TGTGCCAGCAGCCCGCGGGACAGCTACACAGATACGCAGTATTTT.

This clone was seen only once. The rearrangement uses TRBV7-9 and TRBJ1-2; D possibly corresponds to TRBD1 (5 bases). Trimming cost V 2 bases and J 4 bases, with 11 bases left between them. Germline V gives CDR1 SEHNR, CDR2 FQNEAQ (reference sequence). CDR3 size: 14 residues. The CDR3 DNA sequence: TGTGCCAGCAGCTTACCCGACAGTTTCTATGGCTACACCTTC. It codes for CASSLPDSFYGYTF.

The chain employs TRBV18 and TRBJ1-6, with 9 nucleotides matching TRBD1. Per the germline V gene, CDR1 is KGHSH and CDR2 is LQKENI. The J segment lost 5 bases and the V segment lost 3 bases, leaving 14 bases of the junction unmatched. The CDR3 runs to 19 residues. The CDR3 bases are TGTGCCAGCTCACCGACCGCGCTAATACAGGGGGCAAATAATTCACCCCTCCACTTT. Protein sequence: CASSPTALIQGANNSPLHF.

This clone was detected only a few times. This chain joins TRBV12-3 or TRBV12-4 and TRBJ1-1; no clear D gene. V dropped 2 bases and J dropped 2 bases, with 6 bases sitting between them. The CDR3 spans 13 residues. The CDR3 nucleotides are TGTGCCAGCAGTTTAACTGTAAACACTGAAGCTTTCTTT. Protein sequence: CASSLTVNTEAFF.

The J gene is TRBJ2-7, the V gene TRBV19; 10 positions match TRBD2. CDR3 length equals 15 residues. Trimming at V came to 5 bases and at J to 6 bases, leaving 10 bases not matched to a gene. The germline CDR1 and CDR2 sequences are LNHDA and SQIVND (reference sequence). CDR3 protein: CASSPSAGGSGEQYF. CDR3 coding DNA: TGTGCCAGTAGTCCCTCAGCGGGAGGGTCGGGCGAGCAGTACTTC.

This rearrangement joins TRBV28 to TRBJ1-2; tentatively, D is TRBD1 (6 bases). The CDR3 loop spans 12 amino acids. Germline lookup yields CDR1 MDHEN and CDR2 SYDVKM. Trimming stripped 8 bases from V and 4 bases from J, with 11 bases between. The CDR3 region is CASVTGSYGYTF. In DNA, the CDR3 is TGTGCCAGCGTAACAGGGAGCTATGGCTACACCTTC.

This clone was seen ten or more times. At one of its ends the junction is not consistent with the germline gene, which may arise from a read error. The chain employs TRBV28 and TRBJ1-2; 9 nucleotides align to TRBD1. The CDR3 spans 21 residues. Germline CDR1 MDHEN, CDR2 SYDVKM. Here the CDR3 reads CASSLWLEIWTGELGNYGYTF. The CDR3 nucleotides are TGTGCCAGCAGCTTATGGCTGGAGATCTGGACAGGGGAACTCGGTAACTATGGCTACACCTTC.

The count of this clone is one. The chain couples TRBV5-1 to TRBJ1-1; D gene uncertain. There are 14 residues in the CDR3. The V gene's germline CDR1 is SGHRS and CDR2 YFSETQ. V was cut by 5 bases and J by 3 bases, with 14 bases left in between. The CDR3 coding sequence is TGCGCCAGCAGGGTCATAACAAGTTACACTGAAGCTTTCTTT. Translation gives CASRVITSYTEAFF.